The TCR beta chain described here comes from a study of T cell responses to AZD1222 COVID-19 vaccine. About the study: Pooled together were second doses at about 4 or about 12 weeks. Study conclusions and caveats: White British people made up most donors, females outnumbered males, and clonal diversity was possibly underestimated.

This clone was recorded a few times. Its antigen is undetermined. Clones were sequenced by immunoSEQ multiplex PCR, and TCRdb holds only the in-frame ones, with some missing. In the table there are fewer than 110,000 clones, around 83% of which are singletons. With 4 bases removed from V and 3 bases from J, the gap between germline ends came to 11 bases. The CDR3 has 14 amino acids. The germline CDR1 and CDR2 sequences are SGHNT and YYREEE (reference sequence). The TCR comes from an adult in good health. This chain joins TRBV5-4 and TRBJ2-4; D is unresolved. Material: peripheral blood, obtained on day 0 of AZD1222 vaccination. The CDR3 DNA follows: TGTGCCAGCAGCATCCCGGGTGGCAAAAACATTCAGTACTTC. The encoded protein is CASSIPGGKNIQYF.